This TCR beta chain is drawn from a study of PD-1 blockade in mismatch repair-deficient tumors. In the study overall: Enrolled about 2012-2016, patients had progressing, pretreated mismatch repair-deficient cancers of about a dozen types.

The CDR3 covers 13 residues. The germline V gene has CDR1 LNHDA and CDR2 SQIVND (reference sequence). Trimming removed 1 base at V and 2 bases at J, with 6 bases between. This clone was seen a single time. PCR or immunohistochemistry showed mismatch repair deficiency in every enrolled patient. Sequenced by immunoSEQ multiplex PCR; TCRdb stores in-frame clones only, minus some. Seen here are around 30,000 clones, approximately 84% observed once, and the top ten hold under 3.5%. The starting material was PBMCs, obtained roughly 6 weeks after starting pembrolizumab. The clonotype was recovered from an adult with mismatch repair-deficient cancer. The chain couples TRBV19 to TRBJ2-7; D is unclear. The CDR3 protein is CASSIAETYEQYF. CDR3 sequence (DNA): TGTGCCAGTAGTATAGCCGAGACCTACGAGCAGTACTTC.